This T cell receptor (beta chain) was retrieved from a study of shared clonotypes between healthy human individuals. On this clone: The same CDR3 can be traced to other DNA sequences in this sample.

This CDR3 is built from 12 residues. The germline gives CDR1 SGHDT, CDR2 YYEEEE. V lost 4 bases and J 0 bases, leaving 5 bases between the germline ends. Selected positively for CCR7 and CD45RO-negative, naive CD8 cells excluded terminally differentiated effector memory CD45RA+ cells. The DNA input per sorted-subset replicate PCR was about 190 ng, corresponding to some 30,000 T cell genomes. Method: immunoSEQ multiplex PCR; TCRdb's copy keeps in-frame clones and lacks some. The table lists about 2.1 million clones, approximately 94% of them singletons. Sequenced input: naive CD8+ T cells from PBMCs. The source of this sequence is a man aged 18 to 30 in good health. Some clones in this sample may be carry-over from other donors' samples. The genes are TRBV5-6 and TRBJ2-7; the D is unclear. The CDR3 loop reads CASSLLSYEQYF. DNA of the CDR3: TGTGCCAGCAGCCTCCTCTCCTACGAGCAGTACTTC.